The 20 T cell receptor beta chains presented below share a single source sample, sequenced in a study of T cells in tuberculosis. The time point denotes: new active TB diagnosis, blood taken before or within 7 days of starting treatment. Some clones are missing from TCRdb's copy, which holds only in-frame ones; the method was immunoSEQ multiplex PCR. Among roughly 35,000 clones listed, about 92% were seen once. The sample consisted of PBMCs, taken at tuberculosis diagnosis. All receptors come from an adult with tuberculosis. Some clones in this sample may be carry-over from other donors' samples.

The J gene is TRBJ2-7, the V gene TRBV6-6, with 9 bases aligning to TRBD1. J was trimmed by 3 bases and V by 5 bases; bases with no gene match: 5. This CDR3 is 14 amino acids long. Germline CDR1 MNHNY, CDR2 SVGAGI (reference sequence). The CDR3 protein is CASSNADRGYEQYF. The CDR3 nucleotides read TGTGCCAGCAGTAACGCGGACAGGGGCTACGAGCAGTACTTC.

This CDR3 is CSAPTWYGYTF. The DNA of the CDR3 is TGCAGTGCTCCTACGTGGTATGGCTACACCTTC. The chain recombines TRBV20-1 with TRBJ1-2; unclear D gene. Germline assignment: CDR1 DFQATT and CDR2 SNEGSKA (reference sequence). This CDR3 spans 11 amino acids. Trimming pared 5 bases from V and 5 bases from J, leaving 9 bases between.

The V and J genes are TRBV6-1 and TRBJ1-4; unclear D gene. Germline V gene lookup returns CDR1 MNHNS and CDR2 SASEGT. Between the trimmed V and J ends, which lost 9 bases and 7 bases, there was a span of 18 bases. CDR3 length: 14 residues. The CDR3 DNA follows: TGTGCCAGGCACCACCCTCACAACAGTGAAAAACTGTTTTTT. It yields the protein CARHHPHNSEKLFF.

The rearrangement links TRBV2 to TRBJ1-1; D uncertain. Trimming stripped 3 bases from V and 0 bases from J, with 5 bases between. The CDR3 contains 13 residues. Germline values: CDR1 SNHLY, CDR2 FYNNEI. For the CDR3, the DNA is TGTGCCAGCAGTGAGGAGATGAACACTGAAGCTTTCTTT. It yields the protein CASSEEMNTEAFF.

This chain joins TRBV14 and TRBJ2-2; D remains ambiguous. This CDR3 contains 14 residues. Germline loops: CDR1 SGHDN, CDR2 FVKESK. V was shortened by 2 bases and J by 1 base, with 5 bases between the two germline ends. The DNA for the CDR3 is TGTGCCAGCAGCCAATTCTTGAACACCGGGGAGCTGTTTTTT. Protein sequence: CASSQFLNTGELFF.

J is TRBJ1-1 and V is TRBV6-6; D gene ambiguous. Deletions cut 2 bases from V and 2 bases from J, with 9 bases between. This CDR3 region has 14 residues. Germline V gene sequence: CDR1 MNHNY, CDR2 SVGAGI (reference sequence). CDR3 protein: CASSYGQTNTEAFF. The CDR3 DNA follows: TGTGCCAGCAGTTACGGCCAGACAAACACTGAAGCTTTCTTT.

This clone appeared a few times. The rearrangement joins TRBV10-2 to TRBJ2-6, with 9 bases lining up with TRBD1. The CDR3 contains 16 residues. Germline assignment: CDR1 WSHSY and CDR2 SAAADI. Unmatched junction bases numbered 4, after V lost 7 bases and J lost 0 bases. The CDR3 sequence: CASKGQGFSGANVLTF. For the CDR3, the DNA is TGCGCCAGCAAGGGACAGGGATTCTCTGGGGCCAACGTCCTGACTTTC.

The chain joins TRBV2 to TRBJ2-1; 14 bases map to TRBD2. The CDR3 is 16 residues long. Germline V gene data show CDR1 as SNHLY and CDR2 as FYNNEI. J gave up 12 bases and V 2 bases, and 9 bases lay outside the gene matches. CDR3 nucleotides: TGTGCCAGCAGTGAAAGGACTAGCGGGGGGATTTTGGGGCAGTTCTTC. This codes for CASSERTSGGILGQFF.

This chain connects TRBV10-3 to TRBJ1-3; 7 nucleotides match TRBD1. This CDR3 is 17 amino acids long. Trimming removed 0 bases from V and 0 bases from J; junction bases left unmatched: 5. Germline CDR1 and CDR2: ENHRY and SYGVKD. CDR3 loop: CAISESTGLSSGNTIYF. CDR3 nucleotides: TGTGCCATCAGTGAGTCGACAGGGCTAAGCTCTGGAAACACCATATATTTT.

The gene calls are TRBV19 and TRBJ1-2; a possible D gene is TRBD1 (6 bases). The V gene lost 3 bases and the J gene lost 2 bases, with 10 bases spanning the gap. CDR3 length: 14 amino acids. Germline CDR1 reads LNHDA; CDR2 reads SQIVND (reference sequence). The CDR3 here is CASSILTGNYGYTF. In DNA form, the CDR3 reads TGTGCCAGTAGTATCCTGACAGGCAACTATGGCTACACCTTC.

This sequence joins TRBV19 and TRBJ1-5, with 12 bases lining up with TRBD1. Trimming at V came to 2 bases and at J to 2 bases, leaving 7 bases not matched to a gene. Germline values: CDR1 LNHDA, CDR2 SQIVND (reference sequence). The CDR3 is made up of 18 amino acids. CDR3 region: CASSIRGTGGAGNQPQHF. In DNA form, the CDR3 reads TGTGCCAGTAGTATACGAGGGACAGGGGGCGCGGGCAATCAGCCCCAGCATTTT.

This rearrangement joins TRBV27 to TRBJ2-2; TRBD1 matches 12 bases. Germline CDR1 is MNHEY and CDR2 is SMNVEV (reference sequence). V trimming: 3 bases; J trimming: 3 bases; junction bases outside the gene matches: 8. The CDR3 length is 18 residues. As DNA, the CDR3 is TGTGCCAGCAGTTTCGGGACAGGGGGCCCTACTCACACCGGGGAGCTGTTTTTT. This gives the protein CASSFGTGGPTHTGELFF.

The V and J genes are TRBV19 and TRBJ1-2; TRBD1 matches at 8 bases. Germline CDR1 LNHDA, CDR2 SQIVND (reference sequence). Germline trimming cut 7 bases from V and 0 bases from J; bases unmatched to any gene: 4. This CDR3 spans 14 amino acids. The CDR3 loop reads CASTGDRPNYGYTF. The DNA for the CDR3 is TGTGCCAGTACCGGGGACAGGCCTAACTATGGCTACACCTTC.

As DNA, the CDR3 is TGTGCCAGCAGTGAATCGCCGAAACAGGGGGGGATCTACAATGAGCAGTTCTTC. Amino acids: CASSESPKQGGIYNEQFF. The J gene is TRBJ2-1, the V gene TRBV25-1, with D tentatively TRBD1 (8 bases). The CDR3 is 18 residues long. The V gene lost 1 base and the J gene lost 3 bases, with 19 bases spanning the gap. Germline V lookup: CDR1 MGHDK, CDR2 SYGVNS.

V gene TRBV5-1 combines with J gene TRBJ2-1; D is unresolved. The V end lost 2 bases, the J end lost 7 bases, and 7 bases lay between the germline ends. CDR3 length: 12 amino acids. The germline V gene encodes CDR1 SGHRS and CDR2 YFSETQ. The CDR3 region is CASSLSGNEQFF. The CDR3, as DNA: TGCGCCAGCAGCTTATCCGGTAATGAGCAGTTCTTC. Based on the CDR3 plus reference TRBV5-1 and TRBJ2-1, the full variable domain is KAGVTQTPRYLIKTRGQQVTLSCSPISGHRSVSWYQQTPGQGLQFLFEYFSETQRNKGNFPGRFSGRQFSNSRSEMNVSTLELGDSALYLCASSLSGNEQFFGPGTRLTVL.

This sequence joins TRBV2 and TRBJ2-7, with TRBD2 as a possible D gene (6 bases). Germline CDR1 is SNHLY and CDR2 is FYNNEI. This CDR3 has 15 residues. V was cut by 0 bases and J by 7 bases, with 16 bases left in between. CDR3: CASSEAGWRGGEQYF. The CDR3 nucleotides read TGTGCCAGCAGTGAAGCGGGTTGGCGGGGCGGGGAGCAGTACTTC. The variable domain in full, completed from reference TRBV2 and TRBJ2-7, reads EPEVTQTPSHQVTQMGQEVILRCVPISNHLYFYWYRQILGQKVEFLVSFYNNEISEKSEIFDDQFSVERPDGSNFTLKIRSTKLEDSAMYFCASSEAGWRGGEQYFGPGTRLTVT.

There are a few counts of this clone. A junction boundary mismatches the germline segment, possibly from a read error. This chain uses TRBV10-1 with TRBJ2-7; the D gene is possibly TRBD1 (5 bases). The CDR3 length is 14 residues. Germline V gene sequence: CDR1 WNHNN, CDR2 SYGVQD (reference sequence). CDR3 amino acids: CASSESRSDTDQSF. The CDR3 coding sequence is TGCGCCAGCAGTGAGTCCCGCTCGGACACGGACCAGTCCTTC.

V is TRBV7-9 and J is TRBJ1-1, with TRBD1 identical over 12 bases. Unmatched junction bases numbered 5, after V lost 3 bases and J lost 0 bases. Germline V lookup: CDR1 SEHNR, CDR2 FQNEAQ (reference sequence). This CDR3 has 17 residues. The CDR3 DNA reads TGTGCCAGCAGCTTCCGGGACAGGGGGCTAGTGAACACTGAAGCTTTCTTT. This translates into CASSFRDRGLVNTEAFF.

This clone appeared a few times. V gene TRBV10-3 combines with J gene TRBJ1-2, with D hard to call. V was shortened by 2 bases and J by 2 bases, with 6 bases between the two germline ends. Germline CDR1 reads ENHRY; CDR2 reads SYGVKD. CDR3 length equals 13 residues. The CDR3 nucleotides are TGTGCCATCAGTGAGAGGGAGAACTATGGCTACACCTTC. Its protein is CAISERENYGYTF.

The chain uses TRBV6-5 and TRBJ1-2; perhaps TRBD1 as D (6 bases). V lost 4 bases, J lost 4 bases, and 10 bases lay in between. Germline V gene data show CDR1 as MNHEY and CDR2 as SVGAGI. This CDR3 has 13 residues. CDR3 loop: CASSSGQSYGYTF. The CDR3, as DNA: TGTGCCAGCAGTTCCGGACAGAGCTATGGCTACACCTTC.